A single sample gave rise to the 22 T cell receptor beta chains below, sequenced in a study of shared clonotypes between healthy human individuals. Only in-frame clones appear in the TCRdb table, and some are missing; sequencing was by immunoSEQ multiplex PCR. Of 2,500,000 or so clones in the sample, roughly 93% were seen once. The sequenced sample consisted of naive CD4+ T cells from PBMCs. Sample subset: CD45RA+ positively selected. The receptors derive from a man aged 18-30 years in good health. Some clones in this sample may be carry-over from other donors' samples.

The chain recombines TRBV15 with TRBJ2-3, with D perhaps assigned TRBD1 or TRBD2 (7 bases each). The CDR3 has 15 amino acids. Germline V gives CDR1 LNHNV, CDR2 YYDKDF (reference sequence). V was trimmed by 5 bases and J by 7 bases, leaving 19 bases between them. CDR3 coding DNA: TGTGCCACCAGCTCCACGCAGGGGGGGAGGAATACGCAGTATTTT. Amino acid sequence: CATSSTQGGRNTQYF.

The chain uses TRBV27 and TRBJ1-3, with 10 bases identical to TRBD1. The V gene end was trimmed by 6 bases and the J gene end by 4 bases; junction bases not matched to a gene: 3. The CDR3 totals 14 residues. Germline V lookup: CDR1 MNHEY, CDR2 SMNVEV (reference sequence). The CDR3 region is CASRRTGGGNTIYF. The DNA for the CDR3 is TGTGCCAGCAGACGGACAGGGGGAGGAAACACCATATATTTT.

Only one count was recorded for this clone. The V gene is TRBV7-8, the J gene TRBJ2-7; 10 bases fit TRBD1. This CDR3 is built from 15 residues. V dropped 5 bases and J dropped 4; count of bases not matched to a gene: 8. Germline assignment: CDR1 SGHVS and CDR2 FQNEAQ. The CDR3 here is CASSPKTGGRYEQYF. The CDR3 DNA sequence: TGTGCCAGCAGCCCAAAGACAGGGGGCAGGTACGAGCAGTACTTC.

The rearrangement links TRBV5-1 to TRBJ2-1; the D gene is possibly TRBD2 (6 bases). CDR1 is SGHRS and CDR2 is YFSETQ in the germline V gene. CDR3 length equals 17 residues. The V and J ends lost 0 bases and 0 bases respectively, with 13 bases between them. The CDR3 region is CASSLEPAGFSYNEQFF. The CDR3 DNA follows: TGCGCCAGCAGCTTGGAACCTGCGGGATTCTCCTACAATGAGCAGTTCTTC.

Remarks on this clone: This specimen includes other DNA sequences encoding the same CDR3. The chain carries TRBV4-1 and TRBJ1-5; D call uncertain. In germline, CDR1 is MGHRA, CDR2 YSYEKL. V was pared by 0 bases and J by 7 bases, with 7 bases between. This CDR3 region has 13 residues. The CDR3 is CASSQDRNQPQHF. The CDR3 bases are TGCGCCAGCAGCCAAGATAGGAACCAGCCCCAGCATTTT.

The V call is TRBV21-1, the J call TRBJ2-1; TRBD2, the table's D call, lacks a check against the DNA. TRBV21-1 is flagged as a pseudogene. CDR3 length: 14 amino acids. For the CDR3, the DNA is TGTGCCAGCAGCAACCGGGTCCTCTCGGATGAGCAGTTCTTC. Translating gives CASSNRVLSDEQFF.

The rearrangement joins TRBV2 to TRBJ2-7, with 9 bases fitting TRBD1. J lost 2 bases, V lost 6 bases, and 5 bases had no gene match. This CDR3 contains 14 residues. Germline values: CDR1 SNHLY, CDR2 FYNNEI. CDR3 sequence (DNA): TGTGCCAGCAGACCCGGGACAGGGCCCTACGAGCAGTACTTC. Translated: CASRPGTGPYEQYF. The full variable domain, in which reference TRBV2 and TRBJ2-7 provide the parts outside the CDR3, is EPEVTQTPSHQVTQMGQEVILRCVPISNHLYFYWYRQILGQKVEFLVSFYNNEISEKSEIFDDQFSVERPDGSNFTLKIRSTKLEDSAMYFCASRPGTGPYEQYFGPGTRLTVT.

V and J are TRBV5-1 and TRBJ1-4; D not certain. Trimming pared 0 bases from V and 7 bases from J, leaving 13 bases between. The germline V gene encodes CDR1 SGHRS and CDR2 YFSETQ. This CDR3 has 15 residues. This CDR3 reads CASSLGLGISEKLFF. For the CDR3, the DNA is TGCGCCAGCAGCTTGGGGTTGGGTATAAGTGAAAAACTGTTTTTT.

CDR3 DNA: TGCGCCAGCAGGCGGGCTTATTGCCCCTACGAGCAGTACTTC. This encodes CASRRAYCPYEQYF. The V gene is TRBV10-1, the J gene TRBJ2-7; TRBD2 is a possible D gene (5 bases). V lost 6 bases and J lost 2, with 14 bases in between. The CDR3 spans 14 residues. Germline CDR1 reads WNHNN; CDR2 reads SYGVQD (reference sequence).

This sequence joins TRBV30 and TRBJ2-1; tentatively, D is TRBD2 (5 bases). Trimming removed 3 bases from V and 7 bases from J, with 10 bases in between. Germline-derived CDR1 and CDR2 are GTSNPN and SVGIG (reference sequence). The CDR3 length is 12 residues. CDR3 in amino acids: CAWRGASNEQFF. For the CDR3, the DNA is TGTGCCTGGAGGGGAGCGAGTAATGAGCAGTTCTTC.

The chain has TRBV6-1 and TRBJ2-5, with TRBD2 identical over 8 bases. CDR3 length equals 13 residues. The V segment lost 9 bases and the J segment 8 bases; nucleotides outside the gene matches: 11. Germline-derived CDR1 and CDR2 are MNHNS and SASEGT. This CDR3 is CASHAREATTQYF. The DNA for the CDR3 is TGTGCCAGTCATGCGCGGGAGGCCACCACCCAGTACTTC.

The gene calls are TRBV29-1 and TRBJ1-1; D gene ambiguous. This CDR3 region has 13 residues. From germline, CDR1 is SQVTM and CDR2 ANQGSEA. The germline V and J ends were trimmed by 2 bases and 2 bases, with 9 bases remaining between them. The CDR3 DNA reads TGCAGCGTTGAAACAGAAGTTAACACTGAAGCTTTCTTT. Protein sequence: CSVETEVNTEAFF.

This clone appeared a single time. The chain recombines TRBV4-3 with TRBJ2-5, with 8 bases that match TRBD1. V trimming: 1 base; J trimming: 4 bases; junction bases outside the gene matches: 8. The germline V gene encodes CDR1 LGHNA and CDR2 YSLEER. This CDR3 contains 16 residues. CDR3 sequence reads: CASSQATPGGRETQYF. For the CDR3, the DNA is TGCGCCAGCAGCCAAGCGACGCCAGGGGGCCGAGAGACCCAGTACTTC.

This sequence joins TRBV7-9 and TRBJ1-5; D is undetermined. The CDR3 contains 14 residues. The V end was cut by 2 bases, the J end by 5 bases, with 10 bases between. The germline gives CDR1 SEHNR, CDR2 FQNEAQ (reference sequence). CDR3 protein: CASSLSGSDQPQHF. The DNA for the CDR3 is TGTGCCAGCAGCTTATCGGGGAGTGATCAGCCCCAGCATTTT.

This clone has a single count. The V gene is TRBV9, the J gene TRBJ2-5; TRBD2 matches at 12 bases. V shed 0 bases, J shed 2 bases, and the junction held 2 bases outside the gene matches. Per the germline V gene, CDR1 is SGDLS and CDR2 is YYNGEE. This CDR3 has 16 amino acids. The CDR3 sequence: CASSVASGGGQETQYF. The CDR3 nucleotides read TGTGCCAGCAGCGTAGCTAGCGGGGGGGGGCAAGAGACCCAGTACTTC.

The chain uses TRBV7-3 and TRBJ2-1; TRBD2 aligns across 13 bases. V lost 4 bases, J lost 1 base, and 4 bases stayed unmatched. This CDR3 comprises 17 residues. The germline V gene has CDR1 SGHTA and CDR2 FQGTGA. The CDR3: CASSSRTSGSSYNEQFF. DNA for the CDR3: TGTGCCAGCAGCTCACGGACTAGCGGGAGTTCCTACAATGAGCAGTTCTTC.

This chain connects TRBV6-1 to TRBJ2-7; 8 bases are shared with TRBD1. The CDR3 runs to 15 residues. The ends lost 6 bases at V and 4 bases at J; junction bases unmatched: 11. The germline V gene encodes CDR1 MNHNS and CDR2 SASEGT. CDR3 nucleotides: TGTGCCAGCAGAGAGAGACAGGGGCCTTTTTACGAGCAGTACTTC. It specifies CASRERQGPFYEQYF.

Points on this clone: The sample holds other DNA sequences that translate to the same CDR3. The chain combines TRBV6-6 with TRBJ2-7, with TRBD1 matching over 9 bases. Trimming removed 2 bases from V and 2 bases from J; junction bases left unmatched: 1. The CDR3 has 14 residues. Germline loops: CDR1 MNHNY, CDR2 SVGAGI (reference sequence). The CDR3, as DNA: TGTGCCAGCAGTTACGGACAGGGGACCTACGAGCAGTACTTC. This sequence encodes CASSYGQGTYEQYF.

This CDR3 reads CASSLMSSYNEQFF. CDR3 coding DNA: TGTGCCAGCAGTTTAATGAGCTCCTACAATGAGCAGTTCTTC. The rearrangement uses TRBV28 and TRBJ2-1; D not certain. The CDR3 covers 14 residues. The germline V and J ends were trimmed by 2 bases and 0 bases, with 5 bases remaining between them. The germline V gene has CDR1 MDHEN and CDR2 SYDVKM.

For this clone: The sample contains more than one DNA sequence encoding this CDR3. CDR3 sequence reads: CASSRGGDNEQFF. DNA for the CDR3: TGTGCCAGTAGCCGTGGCGGGGACAATGAGCAGTTCTTC. The rearrangement uses TRBV19 and TRBJ2-1, with a possible D match to TRBD2 (6 bases). The CDR3 runs 13 residues. Germline V gene lookup returns CDR1 LNHDA and CDR2 SQIVND (reference sequence). With 6 bases removed from V and 5 bases from J, the gap between germline ends came to 11 bases.

The rearrangement uses TRBV7-2 and TRBJ1-5, with D perhaps TRBD1 (6 bases). The CDR3 contains 17 residues. CDR1 and CDR2 (germline): SGHTA, FQGNSA. V was shortened by 1 base and J by 0 bases, with 13 bases between the two germline ends. CDR3 in amino acids: CASSLGGGHPSNQPQHF. DNA of the CDR3: TGTGCCAGCAGCTTAGGCGGGGGGCACCCTAGCAATCAGCCCCAGCATTTT. Supplemented by reference TRBV7-2 and TRBJ1-5, the full variable domain reads GAGVSQSPSNKVTEKGKDVELRCDPISGHTALYWYRQSLGQGLEFLIYFQGNSAPDKSGLPSDRFSAERTGGSVSTLTIQRTQQEDSAVYLCASSLGGGHPSNQPQHFGDGTRLSIL.

The genes are TRBV28 and TRBJ2-1; 10 nucleotides agree with TRBD2. The CDR3 has 16 residues. V shed 6 bases and J 4 bases; nucleotides not matched to a gene: 9. Germline V CDR1 and CDR2: MDHEN, SYDVKM. The CDR3, as DNA: TGTGCCAGCAGCCAAAGCGGGAGGGGGATGTACAATGAGCAGTTCTTC. Protein product: CASSQSGRGMYNEQFF. Together with reference TRBV28 and TRBJ2-1, the CDR3 gives the full variable domain: DVKVTQSSRYLVKRTGEKVFLECVQDMDHENMFWYRQDPGLGLRLIYFSYDVKMKEKGDIPEGYSVSREKKERFSLILESASTNQTSMYLCASSQSGRGMYNEQFFGPGTRLTVL.